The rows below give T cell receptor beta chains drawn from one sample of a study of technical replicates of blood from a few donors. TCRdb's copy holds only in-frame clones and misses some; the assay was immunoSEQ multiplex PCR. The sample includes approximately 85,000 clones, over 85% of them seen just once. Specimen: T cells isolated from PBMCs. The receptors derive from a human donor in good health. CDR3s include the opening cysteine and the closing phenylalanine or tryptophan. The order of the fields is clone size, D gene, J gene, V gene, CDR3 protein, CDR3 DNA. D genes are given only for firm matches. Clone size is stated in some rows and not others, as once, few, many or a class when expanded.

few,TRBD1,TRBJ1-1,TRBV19,CASSMVSPGGTEAFF,TGTGCCAGTAGTATGGTGTCTCCAGGGGGCACTGAAGCTTTCTTT
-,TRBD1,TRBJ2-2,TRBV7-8,CASSLQGVGNTGELFF,TGTGCCAGCAGCTTACAGGGGGTGGGAAACACCGGGGAGCTGTTTTTT
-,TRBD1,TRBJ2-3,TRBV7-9,CASRGQLRPTDTQYF,TGTGCCAGCAGGGGACAGCTACGCCCCACAGATACGCAGTATTTT
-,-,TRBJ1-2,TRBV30,CAWSVAGSNYGYTF,TGTGCCTGGAGTGTAGCAGGGTCCAACTATGGCTACACCTTC
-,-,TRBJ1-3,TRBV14,CASSPGSLTSGNTIYF,TGTGCCAGCAGCCCAGGGTCCCTTACCTCTGGAAACACCATATATTTT
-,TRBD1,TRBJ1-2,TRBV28,CASSPRQGVNYGYTF,TGTGCCAGCAGTCCTCGCCAGGGGGTTAACTATGGCTACACCTTC
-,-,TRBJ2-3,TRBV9,CASSPPAGGTDTQYF,TGTGCCAGTTCCCCCCCGGCGGGCGGCACAGATACGCAGTATTTT
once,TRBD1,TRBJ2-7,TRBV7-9,CASSQQGQGANEQYF,TGTGCCAGCAGCCAACAGGGACAGGGGGCCAACGAGCAGTACTTC
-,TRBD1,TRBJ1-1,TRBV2,CASSGTGGRNTEAFF,TGTGCCAGCAGTGGGACAGGGGGGAGGAACACTGAAGCTTTCTTT
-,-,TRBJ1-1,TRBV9,CASSVGRAGGEAFF,TGTGCCAGCAGCGTAGGGCGGGCAGGTGGGGAAGCTTTCTTT
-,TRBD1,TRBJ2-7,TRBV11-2,CASSLVNTVGTGRHEQYF,TGTGCCAGCAGCTTAGTTAATACGGTCGGGACAGGGAGGCACGAGCAGTACTTC
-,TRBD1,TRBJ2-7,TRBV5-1,CASSTGTDYEQYF,TGCGCCAGCAGCACCGGGACAGACTACGAGCAGTACTTC
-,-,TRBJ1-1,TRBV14,CASSEYRVSEAFF,TGTGCCAGCAGCGAATACAGGGTCTCTGAAGCTTTCTTT
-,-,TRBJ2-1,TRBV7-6,CASSEAGGSYNEQFF,TGTGCCAGCAGCGAAGCGGGCGGATCTTACAATGAGCAGTTCTTC
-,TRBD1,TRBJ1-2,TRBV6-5,CATSQGRTGVYGYTF,TGTGCCACCTCCCAGGGACGGACAGGAGTCTATGGCTACACCTTC
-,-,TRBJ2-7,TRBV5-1,CASSVAEEPGISYEQYF,TGCGCCAGCAGCGTGGCCGAAGAGCCAGGGATATCCTACGAGCAGTACTTC
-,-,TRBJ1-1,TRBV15,CATSRDAEGDTEAFF,TGTGCCACCAGCAGAGACGCCGAGGGGGACACTGAAGCTTTCTTT
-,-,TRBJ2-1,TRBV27,CASSSGTQSSYNEQFF,TGTGCCAGCAGTTCCGGGACACAGAGCTCCTACAATGAGCAGTTCTTC
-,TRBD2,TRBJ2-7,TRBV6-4,CASSLEGGGEYEQYF,TGTGCCAGCAGCCTCGAGGGCGGGGGGGAGTACGAGCAGTACTTC
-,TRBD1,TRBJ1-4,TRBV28,CASGLTGGFEKLFF,TGTGCCAGCGGCCTGACAGGGGGTTTTGAAAAACTGTTTTTT
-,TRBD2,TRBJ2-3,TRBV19,CASSSAGTSGTDTQYF,TGTGCCAGTAGTTCCGCCGGGACTAGCGGGACAGATACGCAGTATTTT
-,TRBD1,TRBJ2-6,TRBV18,CASSPGTGGSGANVLTF,TGTGCCAGCTCACCAGGGACAGGGGGCTCTGGGGCCAACGTCCTGACTTTC
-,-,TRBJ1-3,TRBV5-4,CASSLNTEGNTIYF,TGTGCCAGCAGCTTGAACACGGAGGGAAACACCATATATTTT
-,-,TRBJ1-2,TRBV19,CASSIGSLTWGGMNGYTF,TGTGCCAGTAGTATAGGGTCTCTCACCTGGGGAGGAATGAATGGCTACACCTTC
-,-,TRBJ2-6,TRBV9,CASTPYSGANVLTF,TGTGCCAGCACCCCCTACTCTGGGGCCAACGTCCTGACTTTC
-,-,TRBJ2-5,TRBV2,CASRARIQETQYF,TGTGCCAGCAGGGCCAGAATCCAAGAGACCCAGTACTTC
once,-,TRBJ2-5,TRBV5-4,CASSVAGRETQYF,TGTGCCAGCAGCGTCGCGGGGCGGGAGACCCAGTACTTC
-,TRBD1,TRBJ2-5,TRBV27,CASSLGQGYETQYF,TGTGCCAGCAGTCTGGGACAGGGGTATGAGACCCAGTACTTC
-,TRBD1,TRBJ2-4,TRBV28,CASSLSGTGRDIQYF,TGTGCCAGCAGTCTCTCCGGGACAGGCCGTGACATTCAGTACTTC
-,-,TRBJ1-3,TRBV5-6,CASSSGRGSGNTIYF,TGTGCCAGCAGTTCGGGCAGGGGCTCTGGAAACACCATATATTTT
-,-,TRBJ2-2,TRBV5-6,CASSLEVHTNTGELFF,TGTGCCAGCAGCTTGGAAGTGCACACGAACACCGGGGAGCTGTTTTTT
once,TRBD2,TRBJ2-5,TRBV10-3,CAISDPSSGGSETQYF,TGTGCCATCAGTGATCCGTCTAGCGGGGGTAGTGAGACCCAGTACTTC
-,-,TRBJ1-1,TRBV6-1,CASSEAPWRNTEAFF,TGTGCCAGCAGTGAAGCTCCCTGGAGGAACACTGAAGCTTTCTTT
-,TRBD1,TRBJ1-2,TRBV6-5,CASRKDRVPYGYTF,TGTGCCAGCAGAAAAGACAGGGTTCCCTATGGCTACACCTTC
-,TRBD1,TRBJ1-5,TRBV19,CASSRQGQPQHF,TGTGCCAGTAGTAGACAGGGGCAGCCCCAGCATTTT
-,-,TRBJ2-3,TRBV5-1,CASSLERDTDTQYF,TGCGCCAGCAGCTTGGAGAGGGACACAGATACGCAGTATTTT
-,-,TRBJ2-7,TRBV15,CATSKYYSYEQYF,TGTGCCACCAGCAAGTACTACTCCTACGAGCAGTACTTC
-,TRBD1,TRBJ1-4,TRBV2,CASRGQGTNEKLFF,TGTGCCAGCAGGGGACAGGGAACTAATGAAAAACTGTTTTTT
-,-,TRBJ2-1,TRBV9,CASSVERGEQFF,TGTGCCAGCAGCGTAGAGCGAGGTGAGCAGTTCTTC
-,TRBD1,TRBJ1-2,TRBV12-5,CASGSSQGAGTF,TGTGCTAGTGGTTCCTCCCAGGGGGCTGGCACCTTC
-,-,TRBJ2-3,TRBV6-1,CASSSGFQDTQYF,TGTGCCAGCAGCTCAGGGTTTCAAGATACGCAGTATTTT
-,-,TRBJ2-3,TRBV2,CASRLTYVPTDTQYF,TGTGCCAGCAGGCTCACATACGTACCCACAGATACGCAGTATTTT
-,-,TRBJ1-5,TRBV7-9,CASSPGAEGNQPQHF,TGTGCCAGCAGCCCAGGGGCCGAGGGTAATCAGCCCCAGCATTTT
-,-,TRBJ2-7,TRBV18,CASSPWSGADEQYF,TGTGCCAGCTCACCTTGGTCCGGCGCGGACGAGCAGTACTTC
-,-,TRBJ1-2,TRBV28,CASSPIPPQVRLLHGYTF,TGTGCCAGCAGTCCAATCCCCCCACAGGTTCGTTTATTACATGGCTACACCTTC